The present entry profiles one TCR beta chain with its context. Its target is unknown. This record belongs to a study of T cell responses to AZD1222 COVID-19 vaccine. Overall study findings and caveats: White British people made up most donors, females outnumbered males, and clonal diversity was possibly underestimated.

The CDR3 loop spans 13 amino acids. Germline V gene data show CDR1 as SGHDT and CDR2 as YYEEEE. Unmatched junction bases numbered 7, after V lost 4 bases and J lost 7 bases. Profiling relied on immunoSEQ multiplex PCR, and the TCRdb table lists in-frame clones only, not all of them. This table has approximately 110,000 clones, more than 85% appearing once. The chain employs TRBV5-6 and TRBJ2-7; TRBD2 agrees at 8 bases. The sequencing here drew on peripheral blood, taken on day 0 of AZD1222 vaccination. This clonotype was obtained from an adult in good health. The CDR3 nucleotides are TGTGCCAGCAGCGCTGGACTAGCTCGGGAGCAGTACTTC. It codes for CASSAGLAREQYF.